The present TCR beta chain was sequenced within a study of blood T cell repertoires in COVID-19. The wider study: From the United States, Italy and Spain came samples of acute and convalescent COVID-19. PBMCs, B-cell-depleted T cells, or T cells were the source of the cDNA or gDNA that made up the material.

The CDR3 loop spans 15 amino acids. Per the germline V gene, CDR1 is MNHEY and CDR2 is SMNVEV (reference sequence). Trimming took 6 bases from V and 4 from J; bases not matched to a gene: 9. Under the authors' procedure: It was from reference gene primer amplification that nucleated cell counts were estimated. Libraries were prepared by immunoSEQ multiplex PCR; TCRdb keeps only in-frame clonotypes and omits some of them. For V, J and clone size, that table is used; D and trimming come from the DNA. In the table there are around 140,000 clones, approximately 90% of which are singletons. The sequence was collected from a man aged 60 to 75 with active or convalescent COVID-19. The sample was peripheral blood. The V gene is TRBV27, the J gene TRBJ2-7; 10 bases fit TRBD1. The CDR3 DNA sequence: TGTGCCAGCAGACTTCCGGGACAGGGGAGGTACGAGCAGTACTTC. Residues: CASRLPGQGRYEQYF.